The present T cell receptor (beta chain) was sequenced within a study of cytomegalovirus exposure and HLA in healthy donors. V lost 1 base, J lost 4 bases, and 11 bases lay in between. CDR3 size: 14 residues. Looked up from germline, CDR1 is LNHNV and CDR2 is YYDKDF (reference sequence). PCR used 60 Vbeta primers and 13 Jbeta primers. Some clones are missing from TCRdb's copy, which holds only in-frame ones; the method was immunoSEQ multiplex PCR. The top ten hold approximately 4% of the sample, which has 150,000 to 200,000 clones, 70% to 85% seen once. Turning to this clone: Its antigen is unknown.

Study-level points and caveats: Among immune exposure information, only CMV serostatus was available. Overall, approximately 150 TCR beta chains were annotated as cytomegalovirus-associated. Generally TCR sequences proved uncommon, though certain public TCRs appeared in numerous donors.

The TCR originated in a woman aged 25 to 39 in good health and CMV-seropositive. Source material: PBMCs. V gene TRBV15 combines with J gene TRBJ2-7; unclear D gene. The CDR3 bases are TGTGCCACCAGCAGAGTTCCAGACACTTACGAGCAGTACTTC. Protein sequence: CATSRVPDTYEQYF.